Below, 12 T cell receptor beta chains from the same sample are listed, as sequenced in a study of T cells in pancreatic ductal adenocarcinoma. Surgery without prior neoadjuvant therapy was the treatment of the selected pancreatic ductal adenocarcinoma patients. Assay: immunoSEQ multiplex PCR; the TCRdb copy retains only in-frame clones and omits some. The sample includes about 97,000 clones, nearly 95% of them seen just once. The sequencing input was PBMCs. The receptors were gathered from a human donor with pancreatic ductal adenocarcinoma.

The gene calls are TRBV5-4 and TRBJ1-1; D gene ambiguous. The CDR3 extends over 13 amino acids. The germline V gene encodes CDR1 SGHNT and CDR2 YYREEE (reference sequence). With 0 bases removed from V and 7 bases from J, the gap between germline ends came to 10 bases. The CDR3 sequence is CASSLEFGREAFF. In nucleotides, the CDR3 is TGTGCCAGCAGCTTGGAGTTCGGTCGTGAAGCTTTCTTT. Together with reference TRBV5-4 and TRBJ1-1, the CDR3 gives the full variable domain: ETGVTQSPTHLIKTRGQQVTLRCSSQSGHNTVSWYQQALGQGPQFIFQYYREEENGRGNFPPRFSGLQFPNYSSELNVNALELDDSALYLCASSLEFGREAFFGQGTRLTVV.

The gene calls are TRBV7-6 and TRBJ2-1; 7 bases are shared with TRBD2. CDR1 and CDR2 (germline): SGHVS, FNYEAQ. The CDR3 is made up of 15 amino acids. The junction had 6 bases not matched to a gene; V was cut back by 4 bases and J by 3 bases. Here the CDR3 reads CASSSGTTNYNEQFF. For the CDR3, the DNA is TGTGCCAGCAGCTCCGGGACTACTAACTACAATGAGCAGTTCTTC.

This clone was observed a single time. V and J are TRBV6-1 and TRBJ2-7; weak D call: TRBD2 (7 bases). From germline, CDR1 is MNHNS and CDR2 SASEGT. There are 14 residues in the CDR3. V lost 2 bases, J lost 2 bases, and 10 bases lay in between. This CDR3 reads CASSEIGGPYEQYF. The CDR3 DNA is TGTGCCAGCAGTGAAATCGGGGGGCCCTACGAGCAGTACTTC.

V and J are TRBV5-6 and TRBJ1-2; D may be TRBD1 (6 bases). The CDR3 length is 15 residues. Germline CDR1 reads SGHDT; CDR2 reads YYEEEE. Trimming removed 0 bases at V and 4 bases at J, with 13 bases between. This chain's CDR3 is CASSLGGGESYGYTF. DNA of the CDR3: TGTGCCAGCAGCTTGGGAGGGGGGGAATCCTATGGCTACACCTTC.

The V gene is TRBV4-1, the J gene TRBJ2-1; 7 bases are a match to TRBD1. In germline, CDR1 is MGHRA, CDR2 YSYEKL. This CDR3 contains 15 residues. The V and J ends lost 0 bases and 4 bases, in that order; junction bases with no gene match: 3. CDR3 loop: CASSQETGAYNEQFF. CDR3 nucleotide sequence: TGCGCCAGCAGCCAAGAAACAGGGGCTTACAATGAGCAGTTCTTC.

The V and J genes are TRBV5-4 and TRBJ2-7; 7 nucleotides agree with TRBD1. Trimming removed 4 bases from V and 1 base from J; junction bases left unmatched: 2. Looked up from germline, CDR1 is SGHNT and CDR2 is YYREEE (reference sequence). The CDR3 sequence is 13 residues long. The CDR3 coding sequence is TGTGCCAGCAGCCAGGGACAGTCCTACGAGCAGTACTTC. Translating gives CASSQGQSYEQYF.

The CDR3 DNA reads TGCAGCGTTCAGGGACTAGCGGGAGTGGGAATCGATGAGCAGTTCTTC. Translating it yields CSVQGLAGVGIDEQFF. V gene TRBV29-1 combines with J gene TRBJ2-1; 14 nucleotides agree with TRBD2. The CDR3 has 16 residues. Germline-derived CDR1 and CDR2 are SQVTM and ANQGSEA. Trimming cost V 5 bases and J 8 bases; bases outside gene matches: 11.

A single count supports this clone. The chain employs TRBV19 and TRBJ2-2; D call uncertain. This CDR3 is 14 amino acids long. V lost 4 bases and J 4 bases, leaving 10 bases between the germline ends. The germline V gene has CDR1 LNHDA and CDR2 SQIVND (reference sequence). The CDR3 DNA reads TGTGCCAGTAGTAACGCGCGAACCACCGGGGAGCTGTTTTTT. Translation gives CASSNARTTGELFF.

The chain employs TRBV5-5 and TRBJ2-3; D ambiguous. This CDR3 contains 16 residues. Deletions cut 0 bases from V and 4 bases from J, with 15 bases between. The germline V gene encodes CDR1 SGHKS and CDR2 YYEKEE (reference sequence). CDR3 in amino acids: CASSLDTSRSPDTQYF. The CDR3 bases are TGTGCCAGCAGCTTGGATACCTCCCGGAGCCCAGATACGCAGTATTTT.

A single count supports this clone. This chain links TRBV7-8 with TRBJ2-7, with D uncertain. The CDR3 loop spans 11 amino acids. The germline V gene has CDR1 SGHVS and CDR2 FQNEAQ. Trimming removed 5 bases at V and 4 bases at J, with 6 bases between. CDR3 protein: CASSPQYEQYF. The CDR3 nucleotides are TGTGCCAGCAGCCCCCAATACGAGCAGTACTTC. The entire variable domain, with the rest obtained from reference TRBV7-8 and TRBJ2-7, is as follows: GAGVSQSPRYKVAKRGQDVALRCDPISGHVSLFWYQQALGQGPEFLTYFQNEAQLDKSGLPSDRFFAERPEGSVSTLKIQRTQQEDSAVYLCASSPQYEQYFGPGTRLTVT.

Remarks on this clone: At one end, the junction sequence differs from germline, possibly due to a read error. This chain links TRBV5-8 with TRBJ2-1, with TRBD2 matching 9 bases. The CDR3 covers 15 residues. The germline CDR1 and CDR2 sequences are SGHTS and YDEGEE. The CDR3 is CASSLVVSGGSAVVF. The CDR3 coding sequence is TGTGCCAGCAGCTTGGTGGTTAGCGGGGGATCAGCGGTAGTCTTC.

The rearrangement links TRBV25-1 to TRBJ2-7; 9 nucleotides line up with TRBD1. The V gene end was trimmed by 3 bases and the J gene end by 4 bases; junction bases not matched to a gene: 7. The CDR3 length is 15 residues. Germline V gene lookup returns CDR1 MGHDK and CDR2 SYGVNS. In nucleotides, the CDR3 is TGTGCCAGCAGTGACCCGGGACAGGGTGTTTACGAGCAGTACTTC. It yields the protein CASSDPGQGVYEQYF.